This T cell receptor (beta chain) was obtained from a study of Ad26.COV2.S vaccination and SARS-CoV-2 variants. The CDR3 consists of 14 residues. J lost 3 bases, V lost 3 bases, and 5 bases had no gene match. The germline V gene has CDR1 SGHTA and CDR2 FQGNSA. TCRdb's table, derived via immunoSEQ multiplex PCR, lists solely in-frame clones and lacks some. Of 300,000 to 350,000 clones in the sample, about 88% were seen once. The treatment is: 15 to 20 received Ad26.COV2.S at low or high dose, single or two shots; 5 received placebo; per-sample allocation not given. Specimens were obtained on day 63 following the first vaccine or placebo injection. An Ad26 vector expressing Wuhan-strain SARS-CoV-2 spike constituted the vaccine.

The receptor's source is a person between 18 and 65 years old who received the Ad26.COV2.S COVID-19 vaccine or a placebo. Sequenced material: peripheral blood, taken in a trial of Ad26.COV2.S vaccine versus placebo. The V gene is TRBV7-2, the J gene TRBJ2-7; 7 nucleotides line up with TRBD1. The CDR3 region is CASSFTDRDYEQYF. CDR3 nucleotide sequence: TGTGCCAGCAGCTTTACCGACAGGGACTACGAGCAGTACTTC.